The 30 T cell receptor beta chains listed next were all sequenced from one sample in a study of blood T cell repertoires in COVID-19 (dated by TCRdb to about 2020). To prepare the library, the immunoSEQ multiplex PCR assay was applied. The clones in this table, taken by TCRdb from immuneACCESS, are in-frame only. Not every clone is retained; where verified, under half of the shortfall comes from an unresolved V gene, and the cause of the rest is unknown. Present in this sample are 80,000 to 100,000 clones, 80% of which were seen just once. The ten largest clones take up 10% to 13% of the sample. Sequenced input: peripheral blood. The receptors derive from a woman in her seventies with acute or convalescent COVID-19.

The chain links TRBV3-1 (or the pseudogene TRBV3-2) to TRBJ2-7, with D maybe TRBD1 (5 bases). The V gene's germline CDR1 is LGHDT and CDR2 YNNKEL (reference sequence). The CDR3 runs to 15 residues. The V and J ends lost 4 bases and 3 bases respectively, with 16 bases between them. The CDR3 DNA is TGTGCCAGCAGCCGATCACACAGGAGCATCTACGAGCAGTACTTC. Translating it yields CASSRSHRSIYEQYF.

The V gene is TRBV2, the J gene TRBJ2-2; 8 bases match TRBD1. CDR3 length: 15 amino acids. The germline CDR1 and CDR2 sequences are SNHLY and FYNNEI. Trimming removed 5 bases from V and 7 bases from J; junction bases left unmatched: 9. The CDR3 reads CASSSKTGANGELFF. The CDR3 DNA follows: TGTGCCAGCAGTTCCAAGACAGGGGCGAACGGGGAGCTGTTTTTT.

The chain employs TRBV12-3 or TRBV12-4 and TRBJ2-7, with D unresolved. Trimming cost V 3 bases and J 4 bases, with 7 bases left between them. This CDR3 has 12 amino acids. The CDR3 nucleotides read TGTGCCAGCAGTTTTGGGCGTTACGAGCAGTACTTC. Amino acid sequence: CASSFGRYEQYF.

The chain links TRBV18 to TRBJ1-3, with D tentatively TRBD1 (6 bases). This CDR3 has 17 residues. Germline CDR1 reads KGHSH; CDR2 reads LQKENI. V was clipped by 3 bases and J by 4 bases, with 19 bases between them. In DNA, the CDR3 is TGTGCCAGCTCACCGTCCTTACAGGGTCGGTACGGAAACACCATATATTTT. It codes for CASSPSLQGRYGNTIYF.

This clone was counted a single time. The V gene is TRBV7-2, the J gene TRBJ1-5, with D perhaps TRBD1 (5 bases). Trimming removed 5 bases at V and 1 base at J, with 12 bases between. Germline lookup yields CDR1 SGHTA and CDR2 FQGNSA. CDR3 length equals 15 residues. This CDR3 is CASSPRQRSNQPQHF. For the CDR3, the DNA is TGTGCCAGCAGCCCACGACAGAGAAGCAATCAGCCCCAGCATTTT.

This chain's CDR3 is CASKSGSSYNEQFF. The CDR3 nucleotides read TGTGCCAGCAAAAGCGGAAGCTCCTACAATGAGCAGTTCTTC. The rearrangement uses TRBV6-6 and TRBJ2-1; possibly TRBD2 for D (5 bases). Trimming removed 7 bases from V and 0 bases from J, with 10 bases in between. This CDR3 is built from 14 residues. Germline V CDR1 and CDR2: MNHNY, SVGAGI (reference sequence).

The genes are TRBV2 and TRBJ2-7, with D perhaps TRBD2 (6 bases). The CDR3 is made up of 13 amino acids. The germline CDR1 and CDR2 sequences are SNHLY and FYNNEI. V was clipped by 8 bases and J by 0 bases, with 11 bases between them. CDR3 loop: CASEATSSYEQYF. The CDR3 region has the DNA TGTGCCAGCGAAGCGACTAGCTCCTACGAGCAGTACTTC.

The V and J genes are TRBV12-2 and TRBJ1-5; TRBD1, the D gene given by the table, was not confirmed from the DNA. TRBV12-2 is a pseudogene locus. This CDR3 contains 16 residues. The CDR3 DNA reads as TGTGCAAGTCGCTTCCCGGGACACAATAGCAATCAGCCCCAGCATTTT. It specifies CASRFPGHNSNQPQHF.

The chain is built from TRBV4-2 and TRBJ1-2; a weak D match, TRBD1 (5 bases). The germline V gene has CDR1 LGHNA and CDR2 YNFKEQ. The length of the CDR3 is 15 residues. V gave up 1 base and J gave up 2 bases, with 11 bases separating them. CDR3 bases: TGTGCCAGCAGCCAAGGGCGACAGCAGAACTATGGCTACACCTTC. This gives the protein CASSQGRQQNYGYTF.

This clone was detected once. The V and J genes are TRBV3-1 (or the pseudogene TRBV3-2) and TRBJ2-1; TRBD1 matches at 10 bases. CDR1 is LGHDT, CDR2 YNNKEL, per germline (reference sequence). This CDR3 is built from 16 residues. V gave up 4 bases and J gave up 5 bases; unmatched junction bases: 8. CDR3 region: CASSRPGGTGDNEQFF. CDR3 coding DNA: TGTGCCAGCAGCCGACCTGGCGGGACAGGGGACAATGAGCAGTTCTTC.

This clone was found a few times. The chain combines TRBV2 with TRBJ2-5; 8 bases agree with TRBD2. This CDR3 region has 15 residues. With 3 bases clipped from V and 5 bases from J, the junction kept 8 bases outside the gene matches. The germline V gene has CDR1 SNHLY and CDR2 FYNNEI. The CDR3 reads CASSDGSGAWETQYF. CDR3 DNA sequence: TGTGCCAGCAGTGATGGTAGCGGGGCGTGGGAGACCCAGTACTTC. The full variable domain, with the rest looked up from reference TRBV2 and TRBJ2-5, is EPEVTQTPSHQVTQMGQEVILRCVPISNHLYFYWYRQILGQKVEFLVSFYNNEISEKSEIFDDQFSVERPDGSNFTLKIRSTKLEDSAMYFCASSDGSGAWETQYFGPGTRLLVL.

This chain connects TRBV5-5 to TRBJ1-3; no definite D call. The CDR3 length is 14 residues. V was clipped by 6 bases and J by 4 bases, with 14 bases between them. Germline V gene sequence: CDR1 SGHKS, CDR2 YYEKEE (reference sequence). CDR3 sequence (DNA): TGTGCCAGCATCCCCCGCGGGTCGGGAAACACCATATATTTT. This encodes CASIPRGSGNTIYF.

This clone was counted a few times. The chain carries TRBV30 and TRBJ1-2, with D possibly matching TRBD1 (6 bases). Trimming shortened V by 2 bases and J by 8 bases, and 15 bases separated the two germline ends. The CDR3 covers 13 residues. Germline V gives CDR1 GTSNPN, CDR2 SVGIG (reference sequence). CDR3 amino acids: CAWSTSRTEGYTF. The CDR3 DNA follows: TGTGCCTGGAGTACCTCGAGGACAGAAGGCTACACCTTC.

V and J are TRBV4-2 and TRBJ2-1; TRBD2 aligns across 15 bases. CDR1 LGHNA and CDR2 YNFKEQ come from the germline V gene. The CDR3 runs 18 residues. V gave up 0 bases and J gave up 7 bases; unmatched junction bases: 7. The CDR3 sequence: CASSQDGTGTSGRNEQFF. CDR3 DNA: TGTGCCAGCAGCCAAGATGGTACCGGGACTAGCGGGAGGAATGAGCAGTTCTTC.

This clone has only a few counts. V usage is TRBV5-1 and J usage is TRBJ2-7, with a weak D call TRBD1 (5 bases). The V end was cut by 7 bases, the J end by 0 bases, with 14 bases between. This CDR3 has 14 residues. Germline CDR1 is SGHRS and CDR2 is YFSETQ. CDR3 in DNA: TGCGCCAGCTCCGAACAGGCCCACTCCTACGAGCAGTACTTC. Translation gives CASSEQAHSYEQYF. Using reference TRBV5-1 and TRBJ2-7 for the parts outside the CDR3, the full variable domain is KAGVTQTPRYLIKTRGQQVTLSCSPISGHRSVSWYQQTPGQGLQFLFEYFSETQRNKGNFPGRFSGRQFSNSRSEMNVSTLELGDSALYLCASSEQAHSYEQYFGPGTRLTVT.

The chain has TRBV5-6 and TRBJ2-7, with D possibly matching TRBD1 (6 bases). This CDR3 has 14 residues. Trimming removed 4 bases at V and 3 bases at J, with 14 bases between. CDR1 and CDR2 from the germline V gene are SGHDT and YYEEEE. For the CDR3, the DNA is TGTGCCAGCAGCAACCCGTGGGGGCACTACGAGCAGTACTTC. It codes for CASSNPWGHYEQYF. The full variable domain, rest sourced from reference TRBV5-6 and TRBJ2-7, is DAGVTQSPTHLIKTRGQQVTLRCSPKSGHDTVSWYQQALGQGPQFIFQYYEEEERQRGNFPDRFSGHQFPNYSSELNVNALLLGDSALYLCASSNPWGHYEQYFGPGTRLTVT.

This sequence joins TRBV5-4 and TRBJ2-2; D may be TRBD2 (5 bases). CDR3 length: 13 residues. Germline V CDR1 and CDR2: SGHNT, YYREEE (reference sequence). Trimming shortened V by 10 bases and J by 2 bases, and 12 bases separated the two germline ends. CDR3 protein: CAGIAHNTGELFF. DNA of the CDR3: TGTGCCGGGATAGCGCATAACACCGGGGAGCTGTTTTTT.

The V and J genes are TRBV4-2 and TRBJ1-5, with D maybe TRBD1 (6 bases). Germline CDR1 is LGHNA and CDR2 is YNFKEQ. V dropped 0 bases and J dropped 6 bases, with 24 bases sitting between them. The CDR3 spans 19 residues. The CDR3 is CASSQDAVGARGVGQPQHF. CDR3 in DNA: TGTGCCAGCAGCCAAGACGCCGTCGGTGCCAGGGGAGTAGGTCAGCCCCAGCATTTT.

The rearrangement joins TRBV29-1 to TRBJ1-1, with TRBD1 as a possible D gene (5 bases). The CDR3 runs 12 residues. Germline CDR1 and CDR2: SQVTM and ANQGSEA. The V end was cut by 7 bases, the J end by 5 bases, with 14 bases between. CDR3 coding DNA: TGCAGCGCGATCGGGGGATGGACTGAAGCTTTCTTT. It yields the protein CSAIGGWTEAFF.

J is TRBJ1-5 and V is TRBV5-1, with 8 positions matching TRBD1. This CDR3 has 14 residues. Trimming cost V 3 bases and J 5 bases; bases outside gene matches: 4. The germline V gene has CDR1 SGHRS and CDR2 YFSETQ. CDR3 coding DNA: TGCGCCAGCAGCTCAGGGGGCATAGATCAGCCCCAGCATTTT. Amino acid sequence: CASSSGGIDQPQHF.

The chain uses TRBV5-1 and TRBJ1-1; perhaps TRBD1 as D (5 bases). Between the trimmed V and J ends, which lost 4 bases and 1 base, there was a span of 5 bases. In germline, CDR1 is SGHRS, CDR2 YFSETQ. This CDR3 spans 12 amino acids. The chain's CDR3 is CASSTGNTEAFF. Written as DNA, the CDR3 is TGCGCCAGCAGCACAGGGAACACTGAAGCTTTCTTT.

The chain joins TRBV9 to TRBJ1-2, with a possible D match to TRBD1 (6 bases). The CDR3 totals 16 residues. The V end lost 4 bases, the J end lost 4 bases, and 20 bases lay between the germline ends. The germline CDR1 and CDR2 sequences are SGDLS and YYNGEE. CDR3 in DNA: TGTGCCAGCAGCCCTTTCGACAGGTTAGGTTCCTATGGCTACACCTTC. Protein: CASSPFDRLGSYGYTF.

CDR3 sequence reads: CASQGSTDTQYF. In DNA, the CDR3 is TGTGCCAGCCAGGGAAGCACAGATACGCAGTATTTT. The chain recombines TRBV6-6 with TRBJ2-3; D is perhaps TRBD1 (5 bases). Germline V gene sequence: CDR1 MNHNY, CDR2 SVGAGI (reference sequence). The CDR3 runs to 12 residues. With 8 bases removed from V and 0 bases from J, the gap between germline ends came to 6 bases.

This clone was observed a single time. J is TRBJ1-2 and V is TRBV2, with 8 bases aligning to TRBD1. Germline V lookup: CDR1 SNHLY, CDR2 FYNNEI. This CDR3 region has 15 residues. The J segment lost 2 bases and the V segment lost 1 base, leaving 3 bases of the junction unmatched. The CDR3 spells CASSEGPGGNYGYTF. CDR3 in DNA: TGTGCCAGCAGTGAAGGGCCAGGGGGCAACTATGGCTACACCTTC. Full variable domain (remainder filled in from reference TRBV2 and TRBJ1-2): EPEVTQTPSHQVTQMGQEVILRCVPISNHLYFYWYRQILGQKVEFLVSFYNNEISEKSEIFDDQFSVERPDGSNFTLKIRSTKLEDSAMYFCASSEGPGGNYGYTFGSGTRLTVV.

Written as DNA, the CDR3 is TGTGCCAGCAGTCCCCCGGGGAATCTCCCCTACGAGCAGTACTTC. Amino acids: CASSPPGNLPYEQYF. This chain links TRBV25-1 with TRBJ2-7, with a weak D call TRBD2 (5 bases). This CDR3 has 15 residues. Between the trimmed V and J ends, which lost 5 bases and 2 bases, there was a span of 16 bases. Looked up from germline, CDR1 is MGHDK and CDR2 is SYGVNS.

The genes are TRBV5-5 and TRBJ2-7, with D maybe TRBD1 (6 bases). The CDR3 is 14 residues long. Looked up from germline, CDR1 is SGHKS and CDR2 is YYEKEE (reference sequence). V lost 2 bases, J lost 3 bases, and 12 bases lay in between. The CDR3 DNA reads TGTGCCAGCAGCTTAACAGTCAGGGGCTACGAGCAGTACTTC. Protein sequence: CASSLTVRGYEQYF. Variable domain in full (rest from reference TRBV5-5 and TRBJ2-7): DAGVTQSPTHLIKTRGQQVTLRCSPISGHKSVSWYQQVLGQGPQFIFQYYEKEERGRGNFPDRFSARQFPNYSSELNVNALLLGDSALYLCASSLTVRGYEQYFGPGTRLTVT.

The CDR3 protein is CASSAPRGGWQETQYF. The CDR3 region has the DNA TGTGCCAGCAGTGCCCCCCGGGGGGGATGGCAAGAGACCCAGTACTTC. This chain links TRBV2 with TRBJ2-5; 8 bases map to TRBD2. The junction had 9 bases not matched to a gene; V was cut back by 4 bases and J by 2 bases. This CDR3 is 16 amino acids long. Per the germline V gene, CDR1 is SNHLY and CDR2 is FYNNEI.

This clone was counted only a few times. V usage is TRBV6-6 and J usage is TRBJ2-7; unclear D gene. This CDR3 has 11 residues. Germline CDR1 MNHNY, CDR2 SVGAGI (reference sequence). V lost 4 bases to trimming and J lost 3 bases, with 4 bases between them. The CDR3, as DNA: TGTGCCAGCAGTTCCCTCTACGAGCAGTACTTC. Its translation: CASSSLYEQYF.

CDR3 DNA: TGTGCCAGCAGTCAACAGGGATCAAATTCACCCCTCCACTTT. Protein sequence: CASSQQGSNSPLHF. This chain links TRBV4-2 with TRBJ1-6; possible D gene TRBD1, 6 bases. Germline CDR1 reads LGHNA; CDR2 reads YNFKEQ. Trimming took off 6 bases at V and 7 bases at J, with 13 bases between the two ends. The CDR3 is 14 residues long.

Comments on this clone: A junction boundary mismatches the germline segment, possibly from a read error. The J gene is TRBJ1-3, the V gene TRBV29-1, with TRBD1 matching over 9 bases. The CDR3 runs to 11 residues. Germline V CDR1 and CDR2: SQVTM, ANQGSEA. CDR3 bases: TGCAGCGTGGACTACAGGGGGCACCTGGATTTT. Translated: CSVDYRGHLDF.